The T cell receptor (beta chain) described here comes from a study of PD-L1 blockade in urothelial cancer. In the study overall: Before enrollment, 0 to 3 chemotherapy regimens had been given to patients. The analyses of blood took place 3 weeks (second dose) and 6 weeks after treatment start.

Synthetic TCR analog templates were spiked into each PCR. TCRdb keeps only in-frame clones here, not all; method: immunoSEQ multiplex PCR. The data show 40,000 or so clones, approximately 86% seen once. CDR1 is SGHTA, CDR2 FQGNSA, per germline. J lost 8 bases, V lost 2 bases, and 7 bases had no gene match. The CDR3 totals 14 residues. Points from the study as a whole: Pretreatment TCR clonality in blood under the median foretold superior survival.

The time point here: peripheral blood 6 weeks after treatment start. On this clone: As yet, its antigen is unknown.

The sequencing here drew on PBMCs, taken around atezolizumab (anti-PD-L1) treatment. The sequence came from a man aged 55 to 70 with urothelial cancer. The chain is built from TRBV7-2 and TRBJ1-2; 8 bases match TRBD1. CDR3 region: CASSLQGALGGYTF. The CDR3 DNA reads as TGTGCCAGCAGCTTACAGGGGGCGCTGGGCGGCTACACCTTC. The full variable domain, rest sourced from reference TRBV7-2 and TRBJ1-2, is GAGVSQSPSNKVTEKGKDVELRCDPISGHTALYWYRQSLGQGLEFLIYFQGNSAPDKSGLPSDRFSAERTGGSVSTLTIQRTQQEDSAVYLCASSLQGALGGYTFGSGTRLTVV.